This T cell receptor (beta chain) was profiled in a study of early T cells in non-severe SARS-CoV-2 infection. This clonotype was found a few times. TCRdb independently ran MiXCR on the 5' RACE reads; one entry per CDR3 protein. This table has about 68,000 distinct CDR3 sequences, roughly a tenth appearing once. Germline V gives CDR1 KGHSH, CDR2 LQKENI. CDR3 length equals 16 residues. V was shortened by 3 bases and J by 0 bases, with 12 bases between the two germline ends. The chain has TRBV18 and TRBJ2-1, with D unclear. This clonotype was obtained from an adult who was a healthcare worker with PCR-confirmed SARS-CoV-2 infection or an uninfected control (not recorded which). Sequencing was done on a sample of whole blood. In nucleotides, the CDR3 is TGTGCCAGCTCACCGTTCTTCACGAGCTCCTACAATGAGCAGTTCTTC. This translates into CASSPFFTSSYNEQFF. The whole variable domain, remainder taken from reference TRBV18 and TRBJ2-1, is NAGVMQNPRHLVRRRGQEARLRCSPMKGHSHVYWYRQLPEEGLKFMVYLQKENIIDESGMPKERFSAEFPKEGPSILRIQQVVRGDSAAYFCASSPFFTSSYNEQFFGPGTRLTVL.